The 18 T cell receptor beta chains below come from one sample, sequenced in a study of cytomegalovirus exposure and HLA in healthy donors. With 60 Vbeta and 13 Jbeta primers, the PCR was carried out. Assay: immunoSEQ multiplex PCR; the TCRdb copy retains only in-frame clones and omits some. This table holds roughly 120,000 clones, 8.5% found once. The sample taken for sequencing was PBMCs. These receptors all come from a man aged 40-49 years in good health and CMV-seronegative.

The chain carries TRBV7-8 and TRBJ1-1, with D perhaps TRBD1 (6 bases). Germline CDR1 and CDR2: SGHVS and FQNEAQ. The length of the CDR3 is 15 residues. V gave up 4 bases and J gave up 0 bases, with 12 bases separating them. CDR3 in DNA: TGTGCCAGCAGCTCCGCCCGGACAGTGAACACTGAAGCTTTCTTT. Protein sequence: CASSSARTVNTEAFF.

As for this clone: A junction end diverges from the germline sequence, so it may reflect a read error. The chain recombines TRBV5-1 with TRBJ2-7; TRBD2 matches at 7 bases. The germline V gene encodes CDR1 SGHRS and CDR2 YFSETQ. The CDR3 sequence is 16 residues long. The CDR3 region is CASSLVGGYPSFEQYF. For the CDR3, the DNA is TGCGCCAGCAGCTTGGTCGGGGGGTACCCTTCCTTCGAGCAGTACTTC.

This clone was counted between two and nine times. The rearrangement links TRBV5-4 to TRBJ2-3, with D tentatively TRBD2 (6 bases). Germline V gene data show CDR1 as SGHNT and CDR2 as YYREEE (reference sequence). There are 14 residues in the CDR3. Trimming shortened V by 0 bases and J by 5 bases, and 10 bases separated the two germline ends. CDR3 coding DNA: TGTGCCAGCAGCTTGGAACTGGGGGGAGATACGCAGTATTTT. Its translation is CASSLELGGDTQYF.

This clone has a handful of counts. The rearrangement links TRBV7-3 to TRBJ1-2; a weak D match, TRBD1 (5 bases). The V gene's germline CDR1 is SGHTA and CDR2 FQGTGA. V lost 2 bases, J lost 8 bases, and 12 bases lay in between. This CDR3 is built from 13 residues. The CDR3 sequence: CASSLEGAGGYTF. The CDR3 coding sequence is TGTGCCAGCAGCTTAGAAGGGGCTGGGGGCTACACCTTC.

This clone was seen a handful of times. V gene TRBV7-2 combines with J gene TRBJ2-3; 10 positions match TRBD2. Germline CDR1 SGHTA, CDR2 FQGNSA. This CDR3 region has 16 residues. J was trimmed by 1 base and V by 5 bases; bases with no gene match: 6. In DNA, the CDR3 is TGTGCCAGCAGCGCGGGACTAGCGATTGGCACAGATACGCAGTATTTT. It is translated as CASSAGLAIGTDTQYF.

The chain employs TRBV7-9 and TRBJ1-6; no definite D call. CDR3 length equals 12 residues. Trimming removed 3 bases from V and 10 bases from J, with 7 bases in between. The V gene's germline CDR1 is SEHNR and CDR2 FQNEAQ (reference sequence). The CDR3 DNA is TGTGCCAGCAGCTTTGAGAGCTCACCCCTCCACTTT. This gives the protein CASSFESSPLHF.

This clone was found a few times. The chain has TRBV9 and TRBJ2-1; 8 bases match TRBD2. This CDR3 has 15 amino acids. Trimming at V came to 0 bases and at J to 8 bases, leaving 7 bases not matched to a gene. Germline CDR1 and CDR2: SGDLS and YYNGEE. DNA of the CDR3: TGTGCCAGCAGCGTAGGTAACGGGGGGGCCGATGAGCAGTTCTTC. Residues: CASSVGNGGADEQFF. The variable domain in full, completed from reference TRBV9 and TRBJ2-1, reads DSGVTQTPKHLITATGQRVTLRCSPRSGDLSVYWYQQSLDQGLQFLIQYYNGEERAKGNILERFSAQQFPDLHSELNLSSLELGDSALYFCASSVGNGGADEQFFGPGTRLTVL.

A few counts support this clone. J is TRBJ1-2 and V is TRBV2, with D possibly matching TRBD1 (6 bases). In germline, CDR1 is SNHLY, CDR2 FYNNEI. The CDR3 spans 12 residues. V was clipped by 11 bases and J by 5 bases, with 15 bases between them. This CDR3 is CAAGEGGYGYTF. In DNA form, the CDR3 reads TGTGCCGCAGGCGAGGGGGGGTATGGCTACACCTTC.

The CDR3 coding sequence is TGTGCCTGGACCTCCGGGACAGGGACCTACGAGCAGTACTTC. This translates into CAWTSGTGTYEQYF. The chain carries TRBV30 and TRBJ2-7; 9 nucleotides line up with TRBD1. CDR3 size: 14 residues. Germline V CDR1 and CDR2: GTSNPN, SVGIG (reference sequence). Trimming removed 4 bases from V and 2 bases from J; junction bases left unmatched: 6.

This clone has just a few counts. The chain employs TRBV7-9 and TRBJ2-7; no firm D call. The length of the CDR3 is 12 residues. The V gene lost 5 bases and the J gene lost 1 base, with 6 bases spanning the gap. Per germline, CDR1 SEHNR and CDR2 FQNEAQ (reference sequence). The CDR3 sequence is CASSPISYEQYF. CDR3 DNA sequence: TGTGCCAGCAGCCCTATATCCTACGAGCAGTACTTC.

This clone turned up a few times. V and J are TRBV13 and TRBJ1-2; maybe TRBD1 (6 bases). V was shortened by 5 bases and J by 4 bases, with 14 bases between the two germline ends. Per the germline V gene, CDR1 is PRHDT and CDR2 is FYEKMQ (reference sequence). This CDR3 is 14 amino acids long. CDR3 coding DNA: TGTGCCAGCAGCGACTCGGGGGGGGCCTATGGCTACACCTTC. It codes for CASSDSGGAYGYTF.

This clone was seen a few times. The gene calls are TRBV7-2 and TRBJ2-3, with a weak D call TRBD2 (6 bases). Germline loops: CDR1 SGHTA, CDR2 FQGNSA. Deletions cut 4 bases from V and 0 bases from J, with 8 bases between. The CDR3 extends over 14 amino acids. The chain's CDR3 is CASSSGTSTDTQYF. The CDR3 DNA reads TGTGCCAGCAGCTCCGGGACTAGCACAGATACGCAGTATTTT.

The chain combines TRBV7-8 with TRBJ1-6; D unresolved. With 1 base removed from V and 0 bases from J, the gap between germline ends came to 10 bases. The germline V gene has CDR1 SGHVS and CDR2 FQNEAQ. The CDR3 is 17 amino acids. The CDR3 here is CASSLEPGSSYNSPLHF. The CDR3 nucleotides read TGTGCCAGCAGCTTAGAGCCCGGGAGCTCCTATAATTCACCCCTCCACTTT.

This chain links TRBV6-6 with TRBJ1-3; possibly TRBD1 for D (5 bases). Germline-derived CDR1 and CDR2 are MNHNY and SVGAGI (reference sequence). Trimming pared 5 bases from V and 6 bases from J, leaving 20 bases between. CDR3 length equals 16 residues. CDR3 DNA: TGTGCCAGCAGTCCGTGGGGGGTTGGGAAAGAAAACACCATATATTTT. It is translated as CASSPWGVGKENTIYF.

This clone has only a few counts. The chain combines TRBV2 with TRBJ1-1; 8 bases map to TRBD1. The junction had 7 bases not matched to a gene; V was cut back by 6 bases and J by 1 base. This CDR3 has 15 amino acids. Germline V gene data show CDR1 as SNHLY and CDR2 as FYNNEI. The CDR3 is CASRYSTGENTEAFF. The CDR3 region has the DNA TGTGCCAGCAGGTACTCGACAGGGGAGAACACTGAAGCTTTCTTT.

The DNA for the CDR3 is TGCGCCAGCAGCTTGGTCTCAGGGGGCCAGGAAAACATTCAGTACTTC. Residues: CASSLVSGGQENIQYF. This rearrangement joins TRBV5-1 to TRBJ2-4; 8 nucleotides align to TRBD1. Germline V gives CDR1 SGHRS, CDR2 YFSETQ. Losses at the gene ends were 0 bases for V and 5 bases for J; bases not matched to a gene: 7. This CDR3 spans 16 amino acids.

This clone was picked up a small number of times. The chain joins TRBV7-9 to TRBJ2-7, with D possibly being TRBD1 (6 bases). The CDR3 has 14 amino acids. V lost 0 bases and J 3 bases, leaving 9 bases between the germline ends. The germline V gene encodes CDR1 SEHNR and CDR2 FQNEAQ (reference sequence). CDR3 protein: CASSLAGRGYEQYF. The DNA of the CDR3 is TGTGCCAGCAGCTTAGCCGGCAGGGGCTACGAGCAGTACTTC.

This clone has a handful of counts. The CDR3 nucleotides are TGTGCCAGCGGCAGTGGGGCTAGCGGGTCTACGCAGTATTTT. It yields the protein CASGSGASGSTQYF. V is TRBV9 and J is TRBJ2-3; TRBD2 agrees at 8 bases. The CDR3 totals 14 residues. Trimming cost V 7 bases and J 8 bases; bases outside gene matches: 12. From germline, CDR1 is SGDLS and CDR2 YYNGEE.